Following are 2 T cell receptor beta chains from one sample sequenced in a study of Ad26.COV2.S vaccination and SARS-CoV-2 variants. Repertoires were generated with immunoSEQ multiplex PCR, while TCRdb's copy carries only in-frame clones and drops some. The table lists fewer than 400,000 clones, 89% of them singletons, with about 1.9% in the top ten. Described treatment: 15 to 20 received Ad26.COV2.S at low or high dose, single or two shots; about 5 received placebo; per-sample allocation not given. Day 63 after the first injection of vaccine or placebo was the sampling time. The sequences come from peripheral blood, collected in a trial of Ad26.COV2.S vaccine versus placebo. Receptors were obtained from a person between 18 and 60 years old who received the Ad26.COV2.S COVID-19 vaccine or a placebo.

The chain uses TRBV27 and TRBJ1-2, with 8 positions matching TRBD1. With V trimmed by 3 bases and J by 8 bases, 20 bases remained unmatched. Germline V lookup: CDR1 MNHEY, CDR2 SMNVEV (reference sequence). This CDR3 has 18 residues. CDR3 in DNA: TGTGCCAGCAGTTTGTCTGGGGGGCCCGGACAGGGAATTGGCGGCTACACCTTC. It encodes CASSLSGGPGQGIGGYTF.

The chain employs TRBV15 and TRBJ1-1; perhaps TRBD1 as D (5 bases). This CDR3 has 15 residues. Germline CDR1 and CDR2: LNHNV and YYDKDF (reference sequence). V lost 3 bases to trimming and J lost 4 bases, with 15 bases between them. The CDR3: CATSSLQPGGTEAFF. CDR3 DNA sequence: TGTGCCACCAGCAGCCTCCAACCGGGGGGCACTGAAGCTTTCTTT.